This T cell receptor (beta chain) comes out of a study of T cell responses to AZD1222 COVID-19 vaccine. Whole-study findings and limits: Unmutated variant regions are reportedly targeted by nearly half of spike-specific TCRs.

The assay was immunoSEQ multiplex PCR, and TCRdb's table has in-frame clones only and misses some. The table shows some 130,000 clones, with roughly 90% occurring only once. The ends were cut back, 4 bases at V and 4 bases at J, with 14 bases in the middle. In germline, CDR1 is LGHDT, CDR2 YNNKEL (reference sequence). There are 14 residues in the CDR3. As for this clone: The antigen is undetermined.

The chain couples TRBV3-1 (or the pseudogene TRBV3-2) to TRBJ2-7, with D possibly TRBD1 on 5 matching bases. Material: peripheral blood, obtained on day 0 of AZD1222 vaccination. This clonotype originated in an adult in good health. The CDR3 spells CASSPNTGHYEQYF. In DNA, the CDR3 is TGTGCCAGCAGCCCGAACACCGGACATTACGAGCAGTACTTC.